The T cell receptor beta chain described here comes from a study of blood T cells in healthy people across ages. Germline V CDR1 and CDR2: KGHDR, SFDVKD. CDR3 length: 14 amino acids. Primed by a sample-barcoded 5' primer and a J-beta primer mix, a second PCR proceeded for roughly 7 to 12 cycles. TCRdb re-called the 5' RACE reads with MiXCR, one entry per CDR3 protein. The sample carries over 1,300,000 distinct CDR3 sequences, roughly 64% recorded once. The source material was blood. This sequence originates from a man in his late teens or twenties in good health. This chain links TRBV24-1 with TRBJ2-7; D ambiguous. The J call is doubtful: the DNA matches TRBJ2-5 better. CDR3 DNA: TGTGCCACCTCAAATGTTGGGGATGGGGAGACCCAGTACTTC. This gives the protein CATSNVGDGETQYF.